Shown below are 27 T cell receptor beta chains from a single sample sequenced in a study of T-cell reconstitution after alpha-beta-depleted transplantation in children (dated by TCRdb to the mid-2010s). This specimen's treatment or condition label, interpreted: allogeneic hematopoietic cell transplantation with graft depleted of TCRalphabeta T cells and CD19 B cells. Library construction relied on PCR. TCRdb records Illumina HiSeq 2500 as the sequencer. TCR libraries were prepared with molecular barcoding, using unique molecular identifiers to normalize TCRbeta repertoire quantification. Clones were called with MiXCR by TCRdb after fastp trimmed the public reads at Q25, and only in-frame beta chains were retained. Identical CDR3 protein sequences are pooled into one entry, listed with their most common genes and DNA. A total of 750,000 to 950,000 distinct CDR3 sequences appear in this sample, 15% to 20% of them only once. In total, the top ten clones hold roughly 5% of the sample.

Sequences were derived from PBMCs, mostly from graft donor cells, sampled 360 days after TCRalphabeta/CD19-depleted stem cell transplant. The origin of the receptors is a male patient younger than 18 who had a stem cell transplant for acute lymphoblastic leukemia, so the T cells may come from the graft donor.

The chain is built from TRBV7-9 and TRBJ1-1, with a possible D match to TRBD1 (6 bases). CDR1 and CDR2 (germline): SEHNR, FQNEAQ (reference sequence). The CDR3 loop spans 14 amino acids. V lost 6 bases, J lost 3 bases, and 14 bases lay in between. CDR3 loop: CASRPPTGYTEAFF. The CDR3 DNA is TGTGCCAGCAGGCCACCAACAGGGTACACTGAAGCTTTCTTT.

This clonotype was seen a few times. The rearrangement links TRBV6-5 to TRBJ1-1; the match to TRBD1 covers 9 bases. CDR1 and CDR2 from the germline V gene are MNHEY and SVGAGI. J lost 2 bases, V lost 7 bases, and 8 bases had no gene match. The CDR3 consists of 15 residues. DNA of the CDR3: TGTGCCAGCAATTTAGGGACAGGGTATAACACTGAAGCTTTCTTT. Amino acid sequence: CASNLGTGYNTEAFF.

This clonotype was recorded at least ten times. The genes are TRBV20-1 and TRBJ2-1, with no clear D. The CDR3 runs 15 residues. V lost 1 base and J lost 1, with 11 bases in between. Germline CDR1 and CDR2: DFQATT and SNEGSKA (reference sequence). DNA of the CDR3: TGCAGTGCTAGAGCCCTACTATTTTCCTACAATGAGCAGTTCTTC. Its protein product is CSARALLFSYNEQFF.

The chain employs TRBV4-1 and TRBJ1-2; tentatively, D is TRBD1 (6 bases). CDR1 and CDR2 from the germline V gene are MGHRA and YSYEKL. V lost 0 bases, J lost 4 bases, and 15 bases lay in between. The CDR3 totals 16 residues. CDR3: CASSQEEQGLGYGYTF. The DNA for the CDR3 is TGCGCCAGCAGCCAAGAAGAGCAGGGGTTAGGCTATGGCTACACCTTC.

Ten or more counts support this clonotype. The chain has TRBV12-3 or TRBV12-4 and TRBJ2-7, with TRBD2 matching over 9 bases. V lost 3 bases and J lost 7; bases outside the gene matches: 10. CDR3 length equals 15 residues. The chain's CDR3 is CASSFQGLARLEQYF. DNA of the CDR3: TGTGCCAGCAGTTTTCAAGGACTAGCGCGTTTGGAGCAGTACTTC.

This clonotype showed up just a few times. The V gene is TRBV4-1, the J gene TRBJ2-7; 7 bases map to TRBD2. Germline V gene data show CDR1 as MGHRA and CDR2 as YSYEKL. The V and J ends lost 4 bases and 2 bases, in that order; junction bases with no gene match: 5. The CDR3 covers 14 residues. CDR3 DNA: TGCGCCAGCAGCCTGACTAGCCGCGCCTACGAGCAGTACTTC. Translation gives CASSLTSRAYEQYF.

This clonotype was counted between two and nine times. The chain combines TRBV5-1 with TRBJ2-7; 10 nucleotides match TRBD1. The V gene end was trimmed by 4 bases and the J gene end by 6 bases; junction bases not matched to a gene: 7. The germline CDR1 and CDR2 sequences are SGHRS and YFSETQ. This CDR3 is built from 14 residues. CDR3 residues: CASSRPGTGAEQYF. CDR3 nucleotide sequence: TGCGCCAGCAGCCGTCCCGGGACAGGGGCCGAGCAGTACTTC.

V gene TRBV18 combines with J gene TRBJ2-3; D gene ambiguous. With 8 bases removed from V and 2 bases from J, the gap between germline ends came to 11 bases. Per germline, CDR1 KGHSH and CDR2 LQKENI. The CDR3 runs 13 residues. The CDR3 here is CASTRTITDTQYF. The CDR3 coding sequence is TGTGCCAGCACGCGGACGATCACAGATACGCAGTATTTT.

Regarding this clonotype: This sequence may be a read error, since a much larger clone differs from it by one base. The chain carries TRBV12-3 or TRBV12-4 and TRBJ2-7; tentatively, D is TRBD1 (6 bases). CDR3 length equals 15 residues. The CDR3 DNA is TGTGCCAGCAATTTAGCGCAGGGGTCCTCCTACGAGCAGTACTTC. This sequence encodes CASNLAQGSSYEQYF.

The rearrangement uses TRBV18 and TRBJ2-1, with 7 bases fitting TRBD2. Unmatched junction bases numbered 21, after V lost 1 base and J lost 9 bases. Germline V gene lookup returns CDR1 KGHSH and CDR2 LQKENI. The CDR3 covers 19 residues. CDR3 loop: CASSPRLRETYRSLFEQFF. CDR3 DNA sequence: TGTGCCAGCTCACCACGTTTGCGGGAGACTTATAGGAGCTTGTTTGAGCAGTTCTTC.

The chain carries TRBV30 and TRBJ2-1; a weak D match, TRBD1 (5 bases). Germline V gene data show CDR1 as GTSNPN and CDR2 as SVGIG (reference sequence). Trimming took off 2 bases at V and 8 bases at J, with 13 bases between the two ends. The CDR3 runs to 13 residues. The CDR3 sequence is CAWSLRGNHEQFF. CDR3 in DNA: TGTGCCTGGAGTCTAAGGGGAAACCATGAGCAGTTCTTC.

This clonotype was seen a few times. The chain has TRBV6-1 and TRBJ1-1; a weak D match, TRBD1 (5 bases). Trimming left V 3 bases short and J 4 bases short, with 12 bases between. The CDR3 is 14 amino acids. In germline, CDR1 is MNHNS, CDR2 SASEGT. CDR3 DNA sequence: TGTGCCAGCAGTGAGCAGGGCGTACGCACTGAAGCTTTCTTT. It specifies CASSEQGVRTEAFF.

In this sample, this clonotype turned up a few times. The chain employs TRBV2 and TRBJ2-7, with D unresolved. V shed 8 bases and J shed 3 bases, with 11 bases lying between them. CDR3 size: 12 residues. Germline V gives CDR1 SNHLY, CDR2 FYNNEI. The CDR3 DNA reads as TGTGCCAGCTCAAAGTGGGACTACGAGCAGTACTTC. Residues: CASSKWDYEQYF.

This clonotype showed up just a few times. The chain combines TRBV12-3 or TRBV12-4 with TRBJ1-5; D is perhaps TRBD1 (5 bases). The CDR3 covers 14 residues. The V end was cut by 4 bases, the J end by 3 bases, with 10 bases between. The chain's CDR3 is CASSYQGYNQPQHF. The CDR3 DNA sequence: TGTGCCAGCAGTTACCAGGGCTACAATCAGCCCCAGCATTTT.

This clonotype was detected only a few times. The V and J genes are TRBV24-1 and TRBJ2-3; D ambiguous. Germline CDR1 reads KGHDR; CDR2 reads SFDVKD. V was trimmed by 5 bases and J by 2 bases, leaving 13 bases between them. The CDR3 has 15 amino acids. The chain's CDR3 is CATSAKQLNTDTQYF. CDR3 in DNA: TGTGCCACCAGTGCGAAACAGCTTAACACAGATACGCAGTATTTT.

In this sample, this clonotype turned up a few times. V is TRBV7-6 and J is TRBJ2-1, with D perhaps assigned TRBD1 or TRBD2 (5 bases each). The CDR3 has 17 amino acids. V dropped 0 bases and J dropped 10 bases, with 22 bases sitting between them. Germline CDR1 is SGHVS and CDR2 is FNYEAQ. CDR3 loop: CASSLAGGENRGGEQFF. The CDR3, as DNA: TGTGCCAGCAGCTTAGCCGGTGGAGAGAATCGGGGCGGGGAGCAGTTCTTC.

CDR3 sequence reads: CASSQRQSYEQYF. In DNA form, the CDR3 reads TGTGCCAGCAGCCAACGCCAGAGCTACGAGCAGTACTTC. The V call is TRBV3-1, the J call TRBJ2-7; D remains ambiguous. V was clipped by 2 bases and J by 3 bases, with 8 bases between them. The germline V gene has CDR1 LGHDT and CDR2 YNNKEL (reference sequence). There are 13 residues in the CDR3.

The sample holds a few counts of this clonotype. Here the CDR3 reads CASSPTGVYYEQYF. The CDR3 nucleotides are TGTGCCAGCAGTCCTACGGGGGTCTACTACGAGCAGTACTTC. The chain carries TRBV12-3 or TRBV12-4 and TRBJ2-7, with D possibly TRBD2 on 6 matching bases. Trimming cost V 5 bases and J 3 bases, with 14 bases left between them. The CDR3 length is 14 residues.

This clonotype appeared a few times. This rearrangement joins TRBV6-1 to TRBJ1-3, with 9 bases aligning to TRBD1. CDR1 is MNHNS and CDR2 is SASEGT in the germline V gene. CDR3 size: 20 residues. The ends lost 1 base at V and 0 bases at J; junction bases unmatched: 13. The CDR3 DNA sequence: TGTGCCAGCAGTGAAGTTTTTGTTGGGACAGGGAGTTCCTCTGGAAACACCATATATTTT. Its protein product is CASSEVFVGTGSSSGNTIYF.

This clonotype was counted a few times. The chain carries TRBV18 and TRBJ2-2; possibly TRBD2 for D (5 bases). CDR3 length equals 16 residues. The V gene's germline CDR1 is KGHSH and CDR2 LQKENI. V was clipped by 3 bases and J by 0 bases, with 11 bases between them. CDR3 bases: TGTGCCAGCTCACCGAGGGCAGGACCGAACACCGGGGAGCTGTTTTTT. Translated: CASSPRAGPNTGELFF.

This rearrangement joins TRBV7-2 to TRBJ2-7, with D perhaps TRBD1 or TRBD2 (6 bases each). CDR3 length: 15 residues. The V and J ends lost 4 bases and 3 bases respectively, with 16 bases between them. Germline V lookup: CDR1 SGHTA, CDR2 FQGNSA. The CDR3 bases are TGTGCCAGCAGCTCGTTACCTAGGGGGGACTACGAGCAGTACTTC. It translates to CASSSLPRGDYEQYF.

This clonotype appeared many times. The chain has TRBV12-3 or TRBV12-4 and TRBJ1-2; 7 bases align to TRBD1. The J segment lost 4 bases and the V segment lost 6 bases, leaving 8 bases of the junction unmatched. The CDR3 is 14 amino acids. The CDR3 DNA is TGTGCCAGCAGAGGGGGATCAGGGGGCTATGGCTACACCTTC. As protein: CASRGGSGGYGYTF.

This clonotype was seen a few times. The chain recombines TRBV11-2 with TRBJ2-1; 15 nucleotides agree with TRBD2. The trim removed 7 bases at V and 2 bases at J, leaving 9 bases unmatched. CDR3 length: 18 residues. Looked up from germline, CDR1 is SGHAT and CDR2 is FQNNGV. The CDR3 DNA reads as TGTGCCAGCACCCTCGACTGGACTAGCGGGAGGGCCTACAATGAGCAGTTCTTC. It is translated as CASTLDWTSGRAYNEQFF.

This chain links TRBV2 with TRBJ2-1; a weak D match, TRBD1 (5 bases). The CDR3 is made up of 13 amino acids. V gave up 6 bases and J gave up 10 bases, with 16 bases separating them. The germline V gene has CDR1 SNHLY and CDR2 FYNNEI. The CDR3 protein is CASRERQGGEQFF. The CDR3 region has the DNA TGTGCCAGCAGGGAACGGCAGGGTGGAGAGCAGTTCTTC.

J is TRBJ1-2 and V is TRBV2; perhaps TRBD1 as D (5 bases). Germline CDR1 is SNHLY and CDR2 is FYNNEI. The V and J ends lost 3 bases and 6 bases respectively, with 14 bases between them. There are 14 residues in the CDR3. DNA of the CDR3: TGTGCCAGCAGTGAGGTGGGGCGGGGTAATGGCTACACCTTC. Its protein is CASSEVGRGNGYTF.

This clonotype was recorded a few times. V usage is TRBV5-1 and J usage is TRBJ2-1, with D unclear. The CDR3 length is 12 residues. Per germline, CDR1 SGHRS and CDR2 YFSETQ. Trimming removed 5 bases from V and 9 bases from J, with 12 bases in between. CDR3 nucleotides: TGCGCCAGCAGGTATTGGGGAAGTGAGCAGTTCTTC. Translated: CASRYWGSEQFF.

There are a few counts of this clonotype. The CDR3 sequence is CASSSGASEQYF. The CDR3 bases are TGTGCCAGCAGTAGCGGAGCGAGCGAGCAGTACTTC. The chain is built from TRBV2 and TRBJ2-7, with a weak D call TRBD2 (5 bases). V lost 5 bases, J lost 6 bases, and 11 bases lay in between. This CDR3 has 12 amino acids. Per germline, CDR1 SNHLY and CDR2 FYNNEI. Full variable domain (remainder filled in from reference TRBV2 and TRBJ2-7): EPEVTQTPSHQVTQMGQEVILRCVPISNHLYFYWYRQILGQKVEFLVSFYNNEISEKSEIFDDQFSVERPDGSNFTLKIRSTKLEDSAMYFCASSSGASEQYFGPGTRLTVT.